These 2 T cell receptor beta chains were all obtained from the same sample, sequenced in a study of CD8 T cells in ankylosing spondylitis. TCRdb ran MiXCR on the 5' RACE reads and lists one entry per CDR3 protein. The profile shows more than 250,000 distinct CDR3 sequences, roughly 10% of them singletons. The sequenced material came from blood, either unsorted or a sorted T cell fraction (not recorded which). These receptors all come from a female donor with ankylosing spondylitis or in good health (not recorded which).

This clonotype turned up a few times. The chain joins TRBV25-1 to TRBJ2-3, with 7 bases identical to TRBD1. The CDR3 loop spans 15 amino acids. Germline V CDR1 and CDR2: MGHDK, SYGVNS. The V and J ends lost 6 bases and 1 base, in that order; junction bases with no gene match: 7. As DNA, the CDR3 is TGTGCCAGCAGCCAAGGGGGCGGTCGCACAGATACGCAGTATTTT. This encodes CASSQGGGRTDTQYF.

This clonotype was recorded a few times. The chain combines TRBV15 with TRBJ1-5; 11 bases map to TRBD1. Germline loops: CDR1 LNHNV, CDR2 YYDKDF (reference sequence). The trim removed 1 base at V and 1 base at J, leaving 9 bases unmatched. This CDR3 spans 19 amino acids. Here the CDR3 reads CATSRVPGQGVTSNQPQHF. The DNA of the CDR3 is TGTGCCACCAGCAGAGTTCCGGGACAGGGGGTCACGAGCAATCAGCCCCAGCATTTT.